Shown below are 13 T cell receptor beta chains from a single sample sequenced in a study of blood T cell repertoires in COVID-19. Profiled with immunoSEQ multiplex PCR; TCRdb holds only in-frame clones, not every one. The sample has around 50,000 clones, approximately 88% seen once; the top ten hold about 2%. The sample comprised peripheral blood. These receptors all come from a human donor in a cohort sampled during active COVID-19.

The chain is built from TRBV6-4 and TRBJ2-1, with 10 nucleotides matching TRBD2. The V and J ends lost 7 bases and 2 bases, in that order; junction bases with no gene match: 8. The CDR3 extends over 16 amino acids. The germline V gene encodes CDR1 MRHNA and CDR2 SNTAGT. The CDR3 sequence is CASNLAGVGAYNEQFF. In DNA, the CDR3 is TGTGCCAGCAATCTAGCGGGAGTGGGGGCCTACAATGAGCAGTTCTTC.

In DNA form, the CDR3 reads TGTGCCAGCAGCTTGGGTTCTAGCGGGAGTATATATGAGCAGTTCTTC. Protein product: CASSLGSSGSIYEQFF. J is TRBJ2-1 and V is TRBV11-3; TRBD2 matches 10 bases. V lost 3 bases and J lost 8; bases outside the gene matches: 10. The CDR3 is 16 residues long. The germline V gene has CDR1 SGHNT and CDR2 YENEEA. The whole variable domain, remainder taken from reference TRBV11-3 and TRBJ2-1, is EAGVVQSPRYKIIEKKQPVAFWCNPISGHNTLYWYLQNLGQGPELLIRYENEEAVDDSQLPKDRFSAERLKGVDSTLKIQPAELGDSAVYLCASSLGSSGSIYEQFFGPGTRLTVL.

The J gene is TRBJ2-7, the V gene TRBV29-1, with 7 bases aligning to TRBD1. CDR1 is SQVTM, CDR2 ANQGSEA, per germline. V lost 6 bases to trimming and J lost 1 base; unmatched junction nucleotides: 9. This CDR3 has 14 amino acids. CDR3 protein: CSVRAQGRSYEQYF. The CDR3 DNA sequence: TGCAGCGTCCGAGCACAGGGGAGATCCTACGAGCAGTACTTC.

The chain joins TRBV6-1 to TRBJ1-2; D uncertain. Germline loops: CDR1 MNHNS, CDR2 SASEGT. CDR3 length equals 14 residues. The germline V and J ends were trimmed by 3 bases and 3 bases, with 11 bases remaining between them. CDR3 sequence: CASSDYGEDYGYTF. The CDR3 DNA follows: TGTGCCAGCAGTGATTATGGAGAGGACTATGGCTACACCTTC.

V gene TRBV9 combines with J gene TRBJ2-5; D gene uncertain. Trimming left V 0 bases short and J 2 bases short, with 8 bases between. The CDR3 runs to 14 residues. The germline V gene encodes CDR1 SGDLS and CDR2 YYNGEE. The chain's CDR3 is CASSVDGEQETQYF. In DNA form, the CDR3 reads TGTGCCAGCAGCGTAGACGGAGAGCAAGAGACCCAGTACTTC.

The chain has TRBV6-1 and TRBJ1-6; no definite D call. The CDR3 consists of 15 residues. The germline V gene has CDR1 MNHNS and CDR2 SASEGT. Trimming shortened V by 1 base and J by 5 bases, and 9 bases separated the two germline ends. CDR3 bases: TGTGCCAGCAGTGAAGGCAGAAACCATAATTCACCCCTCCACTTT. Translation: CASSEGRNHNSPLHF.

The chain carries TRBV4-3 and TRBJ2-5, with D possibly being TRBD1 (5 bases). The ends were cut back, 4 bases at V and 8 bases at J, with 11 bases in the middle. The germline gives CDR1 LGHNA, CDR2 YSLEER. This CDR3 is 12 amino acids long. The CDR3 is CASSPTQGTQYF. The CDR3 DNA sequence: TGCGCCAGCAGCCCGACCCAGGGTACCCAGTACTTC.

This clone appeared once. The V and J genes are TRBV18 and TRBJ2-1; 13 bases fit TRBD2. Looked up from germline, CDR1 is KGHSH and CDR2 is LQKENI. With 3 bases clipped from V and 8 bases from J, the junction kept 4 bases outside the gene matches. CDR3 length equals 15 residues. In nucleotides, the CDR3 is TGTGCCAGCTCACCGGGACTAGCGGGAAAGTATGAGCAGTTCTTC. Protein product: CASSPGLAGKYEQFF.

V gene TRBV5-6 combines with J gene TRBJ1-6; 7 bases are a match to TRBD1. The CDR3 consists of 16 residues. The V segment lost 4 bases and the J segment 2 bases; nucleotides outside the gene matches: 6. CDR1 SGHDT and CDR2 YYEEEE come from the germline V gene. The CDR3 region has the DNA TGTGCCAGCAGCGTGGACAGGAGTCCCTATAATTCACCCCTCCACTTT. Its protein is CASSVDRSPYNSPLHF.

The chain carries TRBV3-1 (or the pseudogene TRBV3-2) and TRBJ1-5; D possibly corresponds to TRBD1 (5 bases). The germline V gene has CDR1 LGHDT and CDR2 YNNKEL (reference sequence). The CDR3 consists of 16 residues. V lost 1 base and J 3 bases, leaving 13 bases between the germline ends. This CDR3 is CASSQGGTSYNQPQHF. Here the CDR3 DNA reads TGTGCCAGCAGCCAAGGTGGGACTTCATACAATCAGCCCCAGCATTTT.

The chain carries TRBV24-1 and TRBJ1-2; 9 nucleotides line up with TRBD1. Germline trimming cut 2 bases from V and 3 bases from J; bases unmatched to any gene: 9. Germline V gene lookup returns CDR1 KGHDR and CDR2 SFDVKD. The CDR3 has 17 amino acids. This CDR3 is CATSDSTGTGWYYGYTF. CDR3 in DNA: TGTGCCACCAGTGATTCAACCGGGACAGGGTGGTACTATGGCTACACCTTC.

The CDR3 region has the DNA TGTGCCAGCAGAGGGGTTGGGGGCTACACCTTC. Residues: CASRGVGGYTF. This rearrangement joins TRBV27 to TRBJ1-2, with D possibly being TRBD1 (5 bases). Germline V gene data show CDR1 as MNHEY and CDR2 as SMNVEV (reference sequence). The V gene lost 6 bases and the J gene lost 8 bases, with 10 bases spanning the gap. This CDR3 is built from 11 residues.

The chain couples TRBV10-3 to TRBJ2-5; 15 nucleotides line up with TRBD2. The CDR3 extends over 17 amino acids. The germline V gene has CDR1 ENHRY and CDR2 SYGVKD. J was trimmed by 1 base and V by 2 bases; bases with no gene match: 2. The CDR3 DNA reads as TGTGCCATCAGTGAGGGACTAGCGGGAGGGGGCCAAGAGACCCAGTACTTC. Translating it yields CAISEGLAGGGQETQYF.